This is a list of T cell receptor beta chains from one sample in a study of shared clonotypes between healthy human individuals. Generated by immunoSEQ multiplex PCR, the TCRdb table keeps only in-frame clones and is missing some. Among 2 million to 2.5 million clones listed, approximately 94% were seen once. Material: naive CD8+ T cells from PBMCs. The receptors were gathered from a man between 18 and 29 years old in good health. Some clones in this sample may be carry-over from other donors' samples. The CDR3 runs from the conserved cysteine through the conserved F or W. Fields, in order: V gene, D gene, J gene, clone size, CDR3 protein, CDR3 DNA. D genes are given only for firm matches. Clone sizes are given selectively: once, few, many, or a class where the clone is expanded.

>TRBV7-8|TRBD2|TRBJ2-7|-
CASSLLAGIRGEQYF
TGTGCCAGCAGCTTACTAGCGGGAATTAGGGGCGAGCAGTACTTC
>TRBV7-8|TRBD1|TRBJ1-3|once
CASSLFPDRGPGNTIYF
TGTGCCAGCAGCTTATTCCCTGACAGGGGACCAGGAAACACCATATATTTT
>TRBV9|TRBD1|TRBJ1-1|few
CASSVATTGENTEAFF
TGTGCCAGCAGCGTAGCTACAACAGGGGAGAACACTGAAGCTTTCTTT
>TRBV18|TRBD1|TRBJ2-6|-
CASSPSTGVIEWANVLTF
TGTGCCAGCTCACCATCAACAGGGGTAATTGAGTGGGCCAACGTCCTGACTTTC
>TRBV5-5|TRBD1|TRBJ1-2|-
CASSNTGTVSMGYTF
TGTGCCAGCAGCAATACCGGGACAGTCTCCATGGGCTACACCTTC
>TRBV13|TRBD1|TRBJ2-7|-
CASSSEGTGIYEQYF
TGTGCCAGCAGCTCCGAGGGGACAGGGATCTACGAGCAGTACTTC
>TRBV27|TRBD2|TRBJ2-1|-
CASRPTFTSGRAAEQFF
TGTGCCAGCAGACCTACTTTTACTAGCGGGAGGGCGGCCGAGCAGTTCTTC
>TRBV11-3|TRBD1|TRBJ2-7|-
CASSLGTGTYEQYF
TGTGCCAGCAGCCTGGGGACAGGGACCTACGAGCAGTACTTC
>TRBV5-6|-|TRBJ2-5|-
CASSLSRQGFGAQYF
TGTGCCAGCAGCTTGTCCCGGCAGGGCTTTGGGGCCCAGTACTTC
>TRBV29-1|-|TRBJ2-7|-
CSVPGPSYEQYF
TGCAGCGTCCCCGGGCCCTCCTACGAGCAGTACTTC
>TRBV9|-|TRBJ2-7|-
CASSVGADLSYEQYF
TGTGCCAGCAGCGTGGGGGCAGACCTCTCCTACGAGCAGTACTTC
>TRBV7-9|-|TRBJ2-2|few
CASSLRAGNTGELFF
TGTGCCAGCAGCTTAAGAGCAGGGAACACCGGGGAGCTGTTTTTT
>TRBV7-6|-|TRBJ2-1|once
CASSTGKFNEQFF
TGTGCCAGCAGCACCGGGAAATTCAATGAGCAGTTCTTC
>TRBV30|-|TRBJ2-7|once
CAWSVLQGSSYEQYF
TGTGCCTGGAGTGTACTCCAGGGAAGCTCCTACGAGCAGTACTTC
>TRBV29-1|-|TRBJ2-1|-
CSVPGDEQFF
TGCAGCGTTCCGGGCGATGAGCAGTTCTTC
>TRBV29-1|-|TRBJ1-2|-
CSVVMGGGYGYTF
TGCAGCGTTGTTATGGGGGGCGGCTATGGCTACACCTTC
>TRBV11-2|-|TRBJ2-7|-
CASSPLGQGYYEQYF
TGTGCCAGCAGCCCCCTTGGCCAGGGGTACTACGAGCAGTACTTC
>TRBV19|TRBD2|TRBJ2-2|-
CASSTDRWEGTGELFF
TGTGCCAGTAGTACCGACCGGTGGGAGGGCACCGGGGAGCTGTTTTTT
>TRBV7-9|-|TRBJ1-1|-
CASSLKDRDPLEAFF
TGTGCCAGCAGCTTAAAGGACCGGGACCCCCTTGAAGCTTTCTTT
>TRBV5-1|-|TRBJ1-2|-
CASSLVGEGYGYTF
TGCGCCAGCAGCTTGGTGGGGGAAGGCTATGGCTACACCTTC
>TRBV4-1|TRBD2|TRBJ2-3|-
CASSQREGQYRTSGRVGDTQYF
TGCGCCAGCAGCCAGCGAGAAGGACAGTACCGGACTAGCGGGAGAGTCGGAGATACGCAGTATTTT
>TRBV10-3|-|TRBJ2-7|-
CAIWEGLDEVQYF
TGTGCCATCTGGGAAGGACTCGATGAGGTGCAGTACTTC
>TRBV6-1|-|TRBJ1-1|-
CASSWTAFNTEAFF
TGTGCCAGCAGTTGGACAGCCTTTAACACTGAAGCTTTCTTT
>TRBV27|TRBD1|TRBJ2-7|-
CASRITGTAPTYEQYF
TGTGCCAGCAGGATAACAGGGACAGCCCCAACCTACGAGCAGTACTTC
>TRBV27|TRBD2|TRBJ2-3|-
CASSFRVAGRDTQYF
TGTGCCAGCAGTTTTCGGGTAGCGGGGCGAGATACGCAGTATTTT
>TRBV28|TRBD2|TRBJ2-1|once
CASSPRTSGRFDNEQFF
TGTGCCAGCAGTCCCCGGACTAGCGGGAGGTTCGACAATGAGCAGTTCTTC